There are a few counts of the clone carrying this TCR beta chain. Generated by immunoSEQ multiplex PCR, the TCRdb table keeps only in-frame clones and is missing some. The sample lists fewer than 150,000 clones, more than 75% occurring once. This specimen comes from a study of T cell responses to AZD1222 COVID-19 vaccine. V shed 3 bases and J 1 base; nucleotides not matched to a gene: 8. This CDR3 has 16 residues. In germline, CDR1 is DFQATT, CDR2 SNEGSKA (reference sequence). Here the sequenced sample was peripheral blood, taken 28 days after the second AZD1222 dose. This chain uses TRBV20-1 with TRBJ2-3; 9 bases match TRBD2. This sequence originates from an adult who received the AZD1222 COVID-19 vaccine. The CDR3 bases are TGCAGTGCTAGTGCGCGGGGGGGCCGTCGCACAGATACGCAGTATTTT. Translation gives CSASARGGRRTDTQYF.